The clone carrying this T cell receptor (beta chain) has a single count. The data were obtained in a study of T cell changes during pregnancy in multiple sclerosis. Sequencing used immunoSEQ multiplex PCR; TCRdb keeps in-frame clones, though not all of them. In the table there are roughly 100,000 clones, roughly 92% of which are singletons. Germline loops: CDR1 SGHDT, CDR2 YYEEEE. CDR3 length equals 14 residues. Trimming shortened V by 4 bases and J by 9 bases, and 19 bases separated the two germline ends. The origin of this receptor is a female donor with multiple sclerosis, enrolled in a pregnancy study. The sample was peripheral blood, taken after pregnancy. The chain joins TRBV5-6 to TRBJ1-1; the D is unclear. CDR3 nucleotides: TGTGCCAGCAGCCCTAGGGAGGGCGACCAGAAAGCTTTCTTT. Translating gives CASSPREGDQKAFF.